This T cell receptor (beta chain) was captured in a study of beta chain features in type 1 diabetes. Study-wide results and caveats: Cells that show high TCR expression could be over-represented by cDNA sequencing.

Worth noting for this clone: Its matching antigen is unknown.

Stem cell-like memory, regulatory, central memory and naive CD4+ cells were sorted via CD45RO/CCR7/CD25/CD127/CD95/CD27. TCRB transcripts that were expressed got sequenced, as all of the isolated RNA had been reverse transcribed. Naive, central memory and regulatory T cell samples came to a mean of roughly 3.9 million reads. The assay was immunoSEQ multiplex PCR, and TCRdb's table has in-frame clones only and misses some. The sample lists some 410,000 clones; approximately 10% were seen once. The receptor comes from a woman under 30 in good health. Sequencing was carried out using naive CD4+ T cells from blood.

CDR3 DNA: TGTGCCAGCCCCGGCCAGAGGCTAGGACCTGTCCCCGAGCAGTACGTC. Translating it yields CASPGQRLGPVPEQYV. V usage is TRBV21-1 and J usage is TRBJ2-7. TRBV21-1 counts as a pseudogene. This CDR3 comprises 16 residues.